This record concerns one T cell receptor (beta chain) sequence. This clone was found once. Its cognate antigen has yet to be identified. Nothing much larger sits one base from this clone, and base qualities are not available. This sample is drawn from a study of T cell changes during pregnancy in multiple sclerosis (dated by TCRdb to about 2019). The study in broad terms: The study looked at changes in the T cell repertoire across pregnancy in women with multiple sclerosis.

Looking up the germline V gene yields CDR1 SGHRS and CDR2 YFSETQ. Spanning cysteine to phenylalanine, the CDR3 consists of 14 amino acids. The retained sequence is limited to the CDR3, 42 bases, with the frame set at the first base. The junction shows trimming of 0 bases on V and 1 base on J, plus 7 bases between the germline ends. To prepare the library, the immunoSEQ multiplex PCR assay was applied. Drawn from immuneACCESS, this table holds only the in-frame rearrangements with V and J called that TCRdb kept. Clones are partly lost; checked studies trace under half to an unresolved V gene and leave the rest unexplained. The sample records roughly 38,000 clones, 90% to 95% of which are singletons. The ten biggest clones cover 0.45% to 0.55% of the sample.

The clonotype was recovered from a female donor in good health, enrolled as a control in a pregnancy study. Sequences were derived from CD4+ T cells from peripheral blood mononuclear cells, sampled in the second trimester of pregnancy. The chain is made from TRBV5-1 and TRBJ1-2; the D gene cannot be resolved reliably. The DNA reads as follows: TGCGCCAGCAGCTTGGACCCGCGTAACTATGGCTACACCTTC. This sequence encodes CASSLDPRNYGYTF.